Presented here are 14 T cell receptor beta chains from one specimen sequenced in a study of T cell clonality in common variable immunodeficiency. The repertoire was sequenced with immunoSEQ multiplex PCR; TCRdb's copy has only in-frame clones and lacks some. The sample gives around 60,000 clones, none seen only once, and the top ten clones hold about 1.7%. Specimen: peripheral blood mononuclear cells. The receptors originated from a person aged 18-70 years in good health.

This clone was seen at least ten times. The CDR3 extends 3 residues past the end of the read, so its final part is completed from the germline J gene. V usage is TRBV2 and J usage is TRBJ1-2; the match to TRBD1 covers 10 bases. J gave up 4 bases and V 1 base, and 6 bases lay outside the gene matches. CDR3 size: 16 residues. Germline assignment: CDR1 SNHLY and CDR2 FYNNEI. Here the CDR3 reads CASSEDSGTGVYGYTF. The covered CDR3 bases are TGTGCCAGCAGTGAAGACTCCGGGACAGGGGTCTATGGC.

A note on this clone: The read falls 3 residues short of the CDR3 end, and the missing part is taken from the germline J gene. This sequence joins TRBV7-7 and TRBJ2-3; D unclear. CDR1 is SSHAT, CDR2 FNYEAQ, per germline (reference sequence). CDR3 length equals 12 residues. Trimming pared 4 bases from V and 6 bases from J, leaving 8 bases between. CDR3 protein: CASSSNGDTQYF. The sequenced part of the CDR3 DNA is TGTGCCAGCAGCTCCAACGGGGATACG.

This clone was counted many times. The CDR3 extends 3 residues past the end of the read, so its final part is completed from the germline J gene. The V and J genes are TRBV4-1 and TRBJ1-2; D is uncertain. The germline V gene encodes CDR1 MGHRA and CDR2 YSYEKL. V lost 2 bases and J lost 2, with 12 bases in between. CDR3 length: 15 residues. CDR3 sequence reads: CASSQIADSNYGYTF. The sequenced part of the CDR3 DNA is TGCGCCAGCAGCCAAATCGCAGATAGCAACTATGGC.

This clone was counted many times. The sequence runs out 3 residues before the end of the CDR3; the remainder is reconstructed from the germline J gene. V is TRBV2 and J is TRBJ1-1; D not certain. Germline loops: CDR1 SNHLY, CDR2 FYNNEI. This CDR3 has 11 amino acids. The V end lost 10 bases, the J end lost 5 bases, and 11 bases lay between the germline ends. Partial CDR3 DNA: TGTGCCACCATAAAGGTGACTGAA. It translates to CATIKVTE. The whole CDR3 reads CATIKVTEAFF.

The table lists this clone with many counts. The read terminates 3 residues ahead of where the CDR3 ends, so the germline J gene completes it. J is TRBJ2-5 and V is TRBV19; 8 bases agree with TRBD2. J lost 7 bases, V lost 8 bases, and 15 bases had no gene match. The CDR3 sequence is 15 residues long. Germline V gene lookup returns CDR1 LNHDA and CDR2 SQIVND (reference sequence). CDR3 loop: CASRALGGGRRTQYF. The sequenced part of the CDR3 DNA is TGTGCCAGTCGGGCCCTGGGCGGGGGGAGGAGGACC. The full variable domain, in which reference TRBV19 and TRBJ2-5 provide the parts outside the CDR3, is DGGITQSPKYLFRKEGQNVTLSCEQNLNHDAMYWYRQDPGQGLRLIYYSQIVNDFQKGDIAEGYSVSREKKESFPLTVTSAQKNPTAFYLCASRALGGGRRTQYFGPGTRLLVL.

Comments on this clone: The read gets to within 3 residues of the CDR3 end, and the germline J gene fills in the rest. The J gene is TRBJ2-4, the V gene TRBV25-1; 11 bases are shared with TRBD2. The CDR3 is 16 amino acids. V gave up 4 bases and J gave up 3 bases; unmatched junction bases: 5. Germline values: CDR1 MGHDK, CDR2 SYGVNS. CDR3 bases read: TGTGCCAGCAGTGCCCTAGCGGGAGGAGACAAAAACATT. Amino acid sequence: CASSALAGGDKNI. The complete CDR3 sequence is CASSALAGGDKNIQYF.

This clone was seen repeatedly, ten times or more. Incomplete CDR3 DNA: TGTGCCAGCACCCCAGACAGCCAAAACATT. This translates into CASTPDSQNI. The entire CDR3 protein reads CASTPDSQNIQYF. This chain uses TRBV11-2 with TRBJ2-4; possible D gene TRBD1, 5 bases. The read halts 3 residues ahead of the CDR3 end, with the missing end drawn from the germline J gene. CDR1 SGHAT and CDR2 FQNNGV come from the germline V gene. The ends were cut back, 7 bases at V and 5 bases at J, with 12 bases in the middle. The CDR3 has 13 amino acids.

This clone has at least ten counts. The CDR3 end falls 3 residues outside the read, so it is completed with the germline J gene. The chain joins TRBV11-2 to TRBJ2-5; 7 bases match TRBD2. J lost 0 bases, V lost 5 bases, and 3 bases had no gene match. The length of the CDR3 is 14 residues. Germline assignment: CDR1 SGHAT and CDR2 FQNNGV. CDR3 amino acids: CASSGGTNQETQYF. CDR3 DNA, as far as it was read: TGTGCCAGCAGCGGAGGGACTAACCAAGAGACC.

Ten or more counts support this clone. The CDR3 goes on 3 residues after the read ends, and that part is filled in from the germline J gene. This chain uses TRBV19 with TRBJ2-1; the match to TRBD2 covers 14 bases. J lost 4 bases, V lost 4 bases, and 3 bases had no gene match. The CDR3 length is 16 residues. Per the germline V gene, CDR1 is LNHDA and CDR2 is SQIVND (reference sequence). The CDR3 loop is CASSTGTSGSYNEQFF. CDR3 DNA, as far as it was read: TGTGCCAGTAGTACCGGGACTAGCGGGAGTTACAATGAG.

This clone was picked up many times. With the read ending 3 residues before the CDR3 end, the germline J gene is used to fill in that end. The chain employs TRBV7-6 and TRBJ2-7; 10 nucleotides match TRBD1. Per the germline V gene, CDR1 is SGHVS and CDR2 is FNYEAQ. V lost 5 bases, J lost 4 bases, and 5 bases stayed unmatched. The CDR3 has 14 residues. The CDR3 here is CASSEPGQGYEQYF. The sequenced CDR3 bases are TGTGCCAGCAGCGAGCCGGGACAGGGGTACGAG.

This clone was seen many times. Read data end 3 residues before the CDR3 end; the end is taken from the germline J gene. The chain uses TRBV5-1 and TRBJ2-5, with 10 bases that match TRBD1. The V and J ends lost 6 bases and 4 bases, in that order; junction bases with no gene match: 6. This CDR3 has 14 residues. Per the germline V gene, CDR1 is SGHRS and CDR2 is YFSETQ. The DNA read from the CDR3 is TGCGCCAGCACGACAGGGGGCTTTGGAGAGACC. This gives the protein CASTTGGFGET. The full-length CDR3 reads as CASTTGGFGETQYF.

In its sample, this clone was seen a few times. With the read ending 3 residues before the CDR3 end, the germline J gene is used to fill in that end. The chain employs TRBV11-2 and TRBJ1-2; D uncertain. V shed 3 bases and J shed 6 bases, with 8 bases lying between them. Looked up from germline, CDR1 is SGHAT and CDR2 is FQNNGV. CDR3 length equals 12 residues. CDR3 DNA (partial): TGTGCCAGCAGCTTTAGCGGGGATGGC. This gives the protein CASSFSGDG. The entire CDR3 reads CASSFSGDGYTF.

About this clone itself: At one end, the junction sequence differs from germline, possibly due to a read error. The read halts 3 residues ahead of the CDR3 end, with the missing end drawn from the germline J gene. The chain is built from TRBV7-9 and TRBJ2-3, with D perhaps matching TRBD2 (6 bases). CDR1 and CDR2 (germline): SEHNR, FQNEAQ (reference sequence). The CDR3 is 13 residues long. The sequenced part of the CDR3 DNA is TGTACCAGCAGCCTGTCGGGGGCAGATACG. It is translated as CTSSLSGADT. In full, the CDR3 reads CTSSLSGADTQYF.

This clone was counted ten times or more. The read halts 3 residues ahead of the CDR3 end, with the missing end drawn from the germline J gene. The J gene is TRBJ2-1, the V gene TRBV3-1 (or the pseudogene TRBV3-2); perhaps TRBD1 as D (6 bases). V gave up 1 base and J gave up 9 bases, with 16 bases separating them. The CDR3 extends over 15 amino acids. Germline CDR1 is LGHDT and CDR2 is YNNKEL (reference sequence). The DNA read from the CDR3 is TGTGCCAGCAGCCAAGGGGGGCAGGGAGAGGTTGAG. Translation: CASSQGGQGEVE. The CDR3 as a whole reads CASSQGGQGEVEQFF.